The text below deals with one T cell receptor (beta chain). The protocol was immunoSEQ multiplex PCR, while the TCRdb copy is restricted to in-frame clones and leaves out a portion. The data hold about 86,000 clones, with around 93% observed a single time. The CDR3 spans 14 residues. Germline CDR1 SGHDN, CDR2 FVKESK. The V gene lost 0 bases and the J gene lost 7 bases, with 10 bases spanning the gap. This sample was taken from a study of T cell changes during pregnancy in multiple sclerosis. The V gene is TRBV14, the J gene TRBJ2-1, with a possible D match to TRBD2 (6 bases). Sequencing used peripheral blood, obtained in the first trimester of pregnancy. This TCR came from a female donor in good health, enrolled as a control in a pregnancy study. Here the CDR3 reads CASSQDGGWNEQFF. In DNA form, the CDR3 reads TGTGCCAGCAGCCAAGATGGGGGGTGGAATGAGCAGTTCTTC.